This is a list of T cell receptor beta chains from one sample in a study of shared clonotypes between healthy human individuals. Profiled with immunoSEQ multiplex PCR; TCRdb holds only in-frame clones, not every one. In the table there are approximately 95,000 clones, roughly 69% of which are singletons. Sequenced input: memory CD8+ T cells sorted from blood. The receptors shown here come from a man aged 30 to 39 in good health. Each CDR3 is given with its conserved first and last residue. The D gene is left open where the match is weak. Clone size is stated in some rows and not others, as once, few, many or a class when expanded.

D	J	size	V	DNA	CDR3
.	TRBJ1-1	.	TRBV6-1	TGTGCCAGCGAAAGGTTCAGGGGCAACACTGAAGCTTTCTTT	CASERFRGNTEAFF
.	TRBJ2-7	.	TRBV7-6	TGTGCCAGCGCGGACTTAGGGGTCGAGCAGTACTTC	CASADLGVEQYF
.	TRBJ2-7	.	TRBV9	TGTGCCAGCAGCCTTGGGTCGGGACTGGAATCCTACGAGCAGTACTTC	CASSLGSGLESYEQYF
TRBD1	TRBJ2-6	.	TRBV13	TGTGCCAGCAGCTTCAGGGGGCCTGGGGCCAACGTCCTGACTTTC	CASSFRGPGANVLTF
.	TRBJ1-2	.	TRBV2	TGTGCCAGCAGGGTTAACTATGGCTACACCTTC	CASRVNYGYTF
TRBD1	TRBJ2-7	many	TRBV28	TGTGCCAGCAGTCGCGGGACAGGGACGGGTTCCTACGAGCAGTACTTC	CASSRGTGTGSYEQYF
TRBD2	TRBJ2-1	few	TRBV25-1	TGTGCCAGCAGTGAAAGCGGGAGGGCCTACAATGAGCAGTTCTTC	CASSESGRAYNEQFF
TRBD2	TRBJ2-7	.	TRBV11-3	TGTGCCAGCAGCTTCCCCCGCGGGGGTTACGAGCAGTACTTC	CASSFPRGGYEQYF
TRBD1	TRBJ2-7	.	TRBV18	TGTGCCAGCTCACCCCGGGACAGGGTAGTTGAAGTTGGCGAGCAGTACTTC	CASSPRDRVVEVGEQYF
TRBD1	TRBJ2-3	.	TRBV5-1	TGCGCCAGCAGCCTAAGCCTGGACAGGGGAACAGATACGCAGTATTTT	CASSLSLDRGTDTQYF
TRBD2	TRBJ2-2	.	TRBV9	TGTGCCAGCAGCGACCGGACTAGCGGGACCCTCACCGGGGAGCTGTTTTTT	CASSDRTSGTLTGELFF
TRBD1	TRBJ2-7	.	TRBV29-1	TGCAGCGCTAGGGACAGCTTCTCCTACGAGCAGTACTTC	CSARDSFSYEQYF
TRBD2	TRBJ2-1	.	TRBV6-4	TGTGCCAGCAGTGCCGGGACTAGCGGGGCTGAGCAGTTCTTC	CASSAGTSGAEQFF
TRBD1	TRBJ2-1	few	TRBV11-2	TGTGCCAGCAGCCCCTCCGGGACAGGGGATCCAGAGCAGTTCTTC	CASSPSGTGDPEQFF
TRBD1	TRBJ1-2	many	TRBV6-6	TGTGCCAGCAGTTACCTGACAGGGGACGACTACACCTTC	CASSYLTGDDYTF
.	TRBJ2-5	few	TRBV28	TGTGCCAGCAGTCCCTTTGCAGGCAAATTAGGGGAGACCCAGTACTTC	CASSPFAGKLGETQYF
.	TRBJ2-7	few	TRBV28	TGTGCCAGCAGCCCCGGGGTGGGCGAGCAGTACTTC	CASSPGVGEQYF
TRBD1	TRBJ2-1	.	TRBV5-5	TGTGCCAGCAGCGGGACAGGGGAGTTGGACCTAGATCCGTTCTTC	CASSGTGELDLDPFF
TRBD1	TRBJ2-2	.	TRBV5-4	TGTGCCAGCAGCTGGGACAGGGCCAGGGGGACCGGGGAGCTGTTTTTT	CASSWDRARGTGELFF
.	TRBJ2-7	few	TRBV28	TGTGCCAGCAGTTTGCACTACGAGCAGTACTTC	CASSLHYEQYF
TRBD1	TRBJ2-3	.	TRBV11-2	TGTGCCAGCAGCTTCGGGACAGGGGCCGCAGATACGCAGTATTTT	CASSFGTGAADTQYF
.	TRBJ2-1	.	TRBV4-3	TGCGCCAGCAGCCATGACAGCTACAATGAGCAGTTCTTC	CASSHDSYNEQFF
.	TRBJ2-5	few	TRBV27	TGTGCCAGCAGGACCACCCCCCAGTGGGAGACCCAGTACTTC	CASRTTPQWETQYF
.	TRBJ2-3	many	TRBV13	TGTGCCAGCAGCTTAGTACGGACAGATACGCAGTATTTT	CASSLVRTDTQYF
TRBD1	TRBJ1-1	.	TRBV6-5	TGTGCCAGCATCAGGGGGACTGAAGCTTTCTTT	CASIRGTEAFF
.	TRBJ2-2	.	TRBV15	TGTGCCACCAGCGGAATACAGGGTTACGGGGAGCTGTTTTTT	CATSGIQGYGELFF
TRBD1	TRBJ1-1	.	TRBV5-1	TGCGCCAGCAGCCCAATACAGGGGGCGAGAACTGAAGCTTTCTTT	CASSPIQGARTEAFF
.	TRBJ1-5	.	TRBV6-5	TGTGCCAGCCGAGTTGGTAGCAATCAGCCCCAGCATTTT	CASRVGSNQPQHF
.	TRBJ1-2	.	TRBV11-2	TGTGCCAGCAGCTTAGAAACCGTTACCTATGGCTACACCTTC	CASSLETVTYGYTF
TRBD1	TRBJ1-1	.	TRBV29-1	TGCAGCGTTGAGGGACAGGGAAGAACTGAAGCTTTCTTT	CSVEGQGRTEAFF
TRBD1	TRBJ2-1	.	TRBV7-8	TGTGCCAGCAGCTTAGCCGGGACAGGGGGATTTACAATCTACAATGAGCAGTTCTTC	CASSLAGTGGFTIYNEQFF
TRBD2	TRBJ2-7	.	TRBV5-4	TGTGCCAGCAGCCGGACTAGCGCCGACGAGCAGTACTTC	CASSRTSADEQYF
.	TRBJ1-1	few	TRBV6-1	TGTGCCGGCAGTGACCAACCGAACACTGAAGCTTTCTTT	CAGSDQPNTEAFF
.	TRBJ1-5	many	TRBV7-2	TGTGCCAGCAGCTTAACAGGGTTGGGCCTAAATCAGCCCCAGCATTTT	CASSLTGLGLNQPQHF
TRBD1	TRBJ2-7	.	TRBV4-3	TGCGCCAGCAGCCAAGAGCAGGGGGCATACGAGCAGTACTTC	CASSQEQGAYEQYF
.	TRBJ1-5	.	TRBV19	TGTGCCAGTAGTATAATGACGGGCAATCAGCCCCAGCATTTT	CASSIMTGNQPQHF
TRBD2	TRBJ2-3	.	TRBV19	TGTGCCAGTAGTATTCTTCAGAGGACTAGCGGGAGGACAGATACGCAGTATTTT	CASSILQRTSGRTDTQYF
.	TRBJ1-2	.	TRBV27	TGTGCCAGCAGTACACACATTCGCGATTATGGCTACACCTTC	CASSTHIRDYGYTF
.	TRBJ2-7	many	TRBV7-6	TGTGCCAGCAGCCTGGGGTCAGGGGAGGCCTACGAGCAGTACTTC	CASSLGSGEAYEQYF
TRBD1	TRBJ2-4	.	TRBV7-9	TGTGCCAGCAGCCACCGGGACAGAGAAAAAAACATTCAGTACTTC	CASSHRDREKNIQYF
TRBD2	TRBJ2-7	.	TRBV28	TGTGCCAGCAGTGCACTAGCGGGATTCGCCTACGAGCAGTACTTC	CASSALAGFAYEQYF
TRBD1	TRBJ2-7	.	TRBV5-1	TGCGCCAGCAGCCTACCGGACAGGCCCTCCTACGAGCAGTACTTC	CASSLPDRPSYEQYF
.	TRBJ2-7	.	TRBV4-1	TGCGCCAGCAGCCAAGAAGAGGAGGCTGATATGACCTACGAGCAGTACTTC	CASSQEEEADMTYEQYF